Described below is a single TCR beta chain sequence and its context. The CDR3 runs to 16 residues. Germline V lookup: CDR1 SGHRS, CDR2 YFSETQ. Losses at the gene ends were 0 bases for V and 4 bases for J; bases not matched to a gene: 6. The data were obtained in a study of T cell changes during pregnancy in multiple sclerosis. Generated by immunoSEQ multiplex PCR, the TCRdb table keeps only in-frame clones and is missing some. This sample has tens of thousands of clones, with 80% to 95% found just once. The input for sequencing was CD4+ T cells from peripheral blood mononuclear cells, taken before pregnancy. The rearrangement links TRBV5-1 to TRBJ2-1, with 8 bases fitting TRBD2. The TCR originated in a female donor with multiple sclerosis, enrolled in a pregnancy study. CDR3 sequence reads: CASSLATAGAYNEQFF. CDR3 nucleotides: TGCGCCAGCAGCTTGGCCACAGCGGGAGCTTACAATGAGCAGTTCTTC.